Sequencing of this TCR beta chain was carried out in a study of cytomegalovirus exposure and HLA in healthy donors. General observations from the study: Researchers reportedly found TCR beta sequences accurately predicted most subjects' HLA-A and HLA-B alleles.

In this sample, this clone turned up once. Its specificity is not known. Within the sample, other DNA sequences also encode this same CDR3. The PCR ran on 60 Vbeta and 13 Jbeta primers. Per the study methods: Counted up in a later analysis, unique TCR beta chains came to some 72 million, with about 10 million shared. TCRdb keeps only in-frame clones here, not all; method: immunoSEQ multiplex PCR. That table is the source of V, J and clone size, and D and trimming were worked out from the DNA. The sample yields 130,000 or so clones, around 79% seen once. The TCR was taken from a woman aged 18-29 years in good health and CMV-seronegative. The sample taken for sequencing was PBMCs.

The CDR3, as DNA: TGTGCCAGCAGCCCCTACCTGAACACTGAAGCTTTCTTT. Encoded protein: CASSPYLNTEAFF. The rearrangement links TRBV7-3 to TRBJ1-1, with unresolved D. Germline values: CDR1 SGHTA, CDR2 FQGTGA. The CDR3 sequence is 13 residues long. V lost 5 bases, J lost 0 bases, and 7 bases lay in between.